The T cell receptor beta chain under discussion was sequenced for a study of cytomegalovirus exposure and HLA in healthy donors. The CDR3 consists of 12 residues. V lost 6 bases, J lost 7 bases, and 10 bases lay in between. Germline lookup yields CDR1 KGHSH and CDR2 LQKENI. About this clone itself: The antigen is not known.

Notes on the study in general: Sequencing had likely introduced a cluster of highly shared sequence variants as an artifact. Most CMV-associated TCR beta chains appeared HLA-restricted in a later analysis. In the analysis, some V segments, TRBV6-2 and TRBV6-3 included, were excluded as indistinguishable. Earlier analysis found most TCR beta V segments productive about 87% or about 30% of the time.

Amplification used 60 Vbeta primers and 13 Jbeta primers. TCRdb keeps only in-frame clones here, not all; method: immunoSEQ multiplex PCR. The sample includes about 200,000 clones, about 80% seen only once; the top ten take approximately 1%. Sequenced: PBMCs. This rearrangement joins TRBV18 to TRBJ2-1; D is undetermined. The clonotype was recovered from a woman aged 40-49 years in good health and CMV-seronegative. The CDR3 loop is CASSDTVNEQFF. In nucleotides, the CDR3 is TGTGCCAGCTCCGACACCGTAAATGAGCAGTTCTTC.